The next 27 T cell receptor beta chains were all read from a single sample in a study of beta chain features in type 1 diabetes. Sequencing targeted expressed TCRB transcripts, as all isolated RNA had been reverse transcribed. Measured with immunoSEQ multiplex PCR; TCRdb has only the in-frame clones, and not every one. The repertoire holds 350,000 to 450,000 clones, with approximately 15% as singletons. Sequenced input: naive CD4+ T cells from blood. The receptors were gathered from a man under 40 in good health.

This chain links TRBV4-1 with TRBJ1-1; D is unclear. The CDR3 runs to 16 residues. The germline gives CDR1 MGHRA, CDR2 YSYEKL. With 0 bases removed from V and 1 base from J, the gap between germline ends came to 12 bases. CDR3 sequence reads: CASSQDNRAGNTEAFF. The CDR3 coding sequence is TGCGCCAGCAGCCAAGATAATAGGGCGGGGAACACTGAAGCTTTCTTT.

This clone has just a few counts. The V call is TRBV19, the J call TRBJ2-6; the D gene is possibly TRBD1 (5 bases). CDR3 length: 15 residues. Looked up from germline, CDR1 is LNHDA and CDR2 is SQIVND (reference sequence). V was pared by 4 bases and J by 0 bases, with 7 bases between. CDR3 nucleotide sequence: TGTGCCAGTAGTACCGGACACTCTGGGGCCAACGTCCTGACTTTC. This codes for CASSTGHSGANVLTF.

This clone was seen a handful of times. The V call is TRBV9, the J call TRBJ2-3, with unresolved D. Germline values: CDR1 SGDLS, CDR2 YYNGEE. The CDR3 sequence is 16 residues long. V lost 4 bases and J 0 bases, leaving 15 bases between the germline ends. CDR3 sequence: CASSSGGFTSTDTQYF. In DNA, the CDR3 is TGTGCCAGCAGCTCAGGCGGCTTTACTAGCACAGATACGCAGTATTTT. Together with reference TRBV9 and TRBJ2-3, the CDR3 gives the full variable domain: DSGVTQTPKHLITATGQRVTLRCSPRSGDLSVYWYQQSLDQGLQFLIQYYNGEERAKGNILERFSAQQFPDLHSELNLSSLELGDSALYFCASSSGGFTSTDTQYFGPGTRLTVL.

The sample holds a few counts of this clone. This chain links TRBV20-1 with TRBJ2-5, with unresolved D. Per germline, CDR1 DFQATT and CDR2 SNEGSKA (reference sequence). V lost 5 bases, J lost 5 bases, and 9 bases lay in between. CDR3 length: 11 residues. The CDR3 spells CSAPARETQYF. DNA for the CDR3: TGCAGTGCTCCCGCAAGGGAGACCCAGTACTTC.

This chain links TRBV2 with TRBJ1-1, with TRBD1 matching over 9 bases. The CDR3 has 13 residues. The germline gives CDR1 SNHLY, CDR2 FYNNEI. After removal of 5 bases from V and 5 bases from J, the junction contained 3 bases not matched to a gene. The CDR3 reads CASSHDRGTEAFF. The CDR3, as DNA: TGTGCCAGCAGTCACGACAGGGGGACTGAAGCTTTCTTT.

There are many counts of this clone. The V and J genes are TRBV7-2 and TRBJ2-5; 10 bases align to TRBD2. The CDR3 runs to 14 residues. From germline, CDR1 is SGHTA and CDR2 FQGNSA. The V segment lost 5 bases and the J segment 3 bases; nucleotides outside the gene matches: 3. The CDR3 DNA follows: TGTGCCAGCAGCGCCGGACTAGCGGAAGAGACCCAGTACTTC. It encodes CASSAGLAEETQYF.

CDR3 coding DNA: TGTGCCAGCAGTGAATTCCACACCAAGGATGAGCAGTTCTTC. It codes for CASSEFHTKDEQFF. The rearrangement joins TRBV25-1 to TRBJ2-1; D unresolved. The CDR3 spans 14 residues. The ends were cut back, 1 base at V and 8 bases at J, with 12 bases in the middle. Germline-derived CDR1 and CDR2 are MGHDK and SYGVNS.

J is TRBJ2-7 and V is TRBV20-1; D gene uncertain. The CDR3 contains 11 residues. Trimming shortened V by 3 bases and J by 5 bases, and 8 bases separated the two germline ends. Germline CDR1 is DFQATT and CDR2 is SNEGSKA (reference sequence). The CDR3 sequence: CSASQANEQYF. The CDR3 DNA reads TGCAGTGCTAGTCAGGCCAACGAGCAGTACTTC.

This clone was observed a handful of times. The rearrangement uses TRBV30 and TRBJ1-1; D not certain. The CDR3 totals 13 residues. The V end lost 0 bases, the J end lost 0 bases, and 5 bases lay between the germline ends. The germline gives CDR1 GTSNPN, CDR2 SVGIG (reference sequence). The CDR3, as DNA: TGTGCCTGGAGTGTACAGCTGAACACTGAAGCTTTCTTT. It is translated as CAWSVQLNTEAFF.

The chain carries TRBV5-1 and TRBJ2-5, with 7 bases identical to TRBD2. Per the germline V gene, CDR1 is SGHRS and CDR2 is YFSETQ. V lost 3 bases and J lost 3; bases outside the gene matches: 5. This CDR3 is built from 14 residues. The CDR3 reads CASSSIREEETQYF. Written as DNA, the CDR3 is TGCGCCAGCAGCTCAATTCGGGAGGAAGAGACCCAGTACTTC.

This chain joins TRBV7-2 and TRBJ2-3; 7 bases align to TRBD1. Germline V gives CDR1 SGHTA, CDR2 FQGNSA. CDR3 length: 16 residues. V dropped 5 bases and J dropped 2; count of bases not matched to a gene: 10. The CDR3 nucleotides read TGTGCCAGCAGCCCCCAAGGGGACAGATCCACAGATACGCAGTATTTT. The encoded protein is CASSPQGDRSTDTQYF.

This clone turned up a few times. This chain links TRBV29-1 with TRBJ2-5; D is undetermined. This CDR3 spans 11 amino acids. The ends were cut back, 6 bases at V and 5 bases at J, with 10 bases in the middle. Germline CDR1 and CDR2: SQVTM and ANQGSEA. CDR3 loop: CSVFSPETQYF. The CDR3 region has the DNA TGCAGCGTCTTCAGTCCCGAGACCCAGTACTTC.

This clone was found a few times. The chain carries TRBV5-6 and TRBJ2-4; TRBD1 aligns across 7 bases. This CDR3 is built from 13 residues. V was pared by 2 bases and J by 8 bases, with 4 bases of the junction left unmatched. Germline assignment: CDR1 SGHDT and CDR2 YYEEEE. The CDR3: CASSFRDRDIQYF. CDR3 coding DNA: TGTGCCAGCAGCTTCCGTGACAGGGACATTCAGTACTTC.

The V call is TRBV7-9, the J call TRBJ1-2; 9 nucleotides agree with TRBD1. The CDR3 length is 15 residues. V shed 5 bases and J 4 bases; nucleotides not matched to a gene: 8. CDR1 and CDR2 from the germline V gene are SEHNR and FQNEAQ (reference sequence). CDR3 protein: CASSRPGTGSYGYTF. CDR3 nucleotides: TGTGCCAGCAGCCGTCCCGGGACAGGGAGCTATGGCTACACCTTC.

The V and J genes are TRBV2 and TRBJ2-5, with D tentatively TRBD2 (6 bases). The CDR3 extends over 13 amino acids. In germline, CDR1 is SNHLY, CDR2 FYNNEI. Trimming took 5 bases from V and 5 from J, leaving 12 bases between them. The CDR3 DNA follows: TGTGCCAGCAGTACGACTAGATTTGAGACCCAGTACTTC. It specifies CASSTTRFETQYF.

This clone was recorded a few times. This chain links TRBV13 with TRBJ1-1; TRBD1 matches at 7 bases. Germline CDR1 PRHDT, CDR2 FYEKMQ (reference sequence). The CDR3 totals 14 residues. Trimming took 5 bases from V and 4 from J; bases not matched to a gene: 7. The CDR3 nucleotides read TGTGCCAGCAGCCCAAGACAGGGCAGCACTGAAGCTTTCTTT. Translation gives CASSPRQGSTEAFF.

This clone was observed a few times. This sequence joins TRBV7-2 and TRBJ1-6, with 8 positions matching TRBD1. V lost 5 bases and J lost 7; bases outside the gene matches: 7. Germline V lookup: CDR1 SGHTA, CDR2 FQGNSA. CDR3 length: 15 residues. The CDR3 coding sequence is TGTGCCAGCAGCGTCAGGGGGCTTGAGAATTCACCCCTCCACTTT. Translating it yields CASSVRGLENSPLHF.

This chain joins TRBV9 and TRBJ2-3, with D possibly matching TRBD2 (5 bases). From germline, CDR1 is SGDLS and CDR2 YYNGEE. V was shortened by 3 bases and J by 3 bases, with 17 bases between the two germline ends. The length of the CDR3 is 16 residues. The CDR3 protein is CASSAPGSARTDTQYF. The CDR3 DNA sequence: TGTGCCAGCAGCGCTCCGGGTAGCGCGAGGACAGATACGCAGTATTTT.

The V and J genes are TRBV5-1 and TRBJ2-7, with TRBD2 as a possible D gene (5 bases). This CDR3 is 13 amino acids long. From germline, CDR1 is SGHRS and CDR2 YFSETQ. V lost 1 base to trimming and J lost 12 bases, with 17 bases between them. The CDR3, as DNA: TGCGCCAGCAGCTTGTATCAGGAGGCAGGACGGTACTTC. Amino acids: CASSLYQEAGRYF.

This clone was found a few times. V gene TRBV7-3 combines with J gene TRBJ2-3, with 9 bases identical to TRBD2. The ends lost 5 bases at V and 2 bases at J; junction bases unmatched: 5. From germline, CDR1 is SGHTA and CDR2 FQGTGA. The CDR3 contains 15 residues. As DNA, the CDR3 is TGTGCCAGCAGCCTAGTAGCGGGAGTCACAGATACGCAGTATTTT. It yields the protein CASSLVAGVTDTQYF.

This clone came up a few times. Other DNA variants within this sample encode the same CDR3. The gene calls are TRBV27 and TRBJ2-4; D gene unclear. Looked up from germline, CDR1 is MNHEY and CDR2 is SMNVEV (reference sequence). V lost 8 bases, J lost 1 base, and 3 bases lay in between. CDR3 length: 11 amino acids. This CDR3 is CASRAKNIQYF. CDR3 coding DNA: TGTGCCAGCCGGGCCAAAAACATTCAGTACTTC.

This sequence joins TRBV5-4 and TRBJ2-1; unclear D gene. Germline V gene lookup returns CDR1 SGHNT and CDR2 YYREEE (reference sequence). The CDR3 runs 14 residues. The V end lost 0 bases, the J end lost 1 base, and 5 bases lay between the germline ends. CDR3 amino acids: CASSLVPSYNEQFF. For the CDR3, the DNA is TGTGCCAGCAGCTTGGTCCCATCCTACAATGAGCAGTTCTTC.

The J gene is TRBJ2-7, the V gene TRBV5-4, with no clear D. The CDR3 loop spans 12 amino acids. Trimming removed 1 base from V and 6 bases from J, with 8 bases in between. Germline-derived CDR1 and CDR2 are SGHNT and YYREEE (reference sequence). The CDR3 loop is CASSLIDSEQYF. The CDR3 DNA reads TGTGCCAGCAGCTTGATAGACTCCGAGCAGTACTTC.

This clone was detected a few times. The chain carries TRBV7-2 and TRBJ2-3; 7 bases agree with TRBD2. V shed 2 bases and J 3 bases; nucleotides not matched to a gene: 5. The CDR3 extends over 15 amino acids. CDR1 is SGHTA, CDR2 FQGNSA, per germline. DNA for the CDR3: TGTGCCAGCAGCTTAATGAGCGGGATGACAGATACGCAGTATTTT. Encoded protein: CASSLMSGMTDTQYF.

This clone has more than one count but fewer than ten. The V call is TRBV10-3, the J call TRBJ2-1; weak D call: TRBD2 (5 bases). The V gene lost 6 bases and the J gene lost 10 bases, with 10 bases spanning the gap. Germline CDR1 and CDR2: ENHRY and SYGVKD. This CDR3 has 11 residues. The CDR3 nucleotides read TGTGCCATCAGCCCGGAGGAGGAGCAGTTCTTC. As protein: CAISPEEEQFF.

This clone was counted a few times. The same CDR3 also results from other DNA sequences found in this sample. The chain employs TRBV7-2 and TRBJ2-3; D is uncertain. V was cut by 1 base and J by 4 bases, with 6 bases left in between. Germline CDR1 SGHTA, CDR2 FQGNSA. CDR3 size: 13 residues. The CDR3 DNA follows: TGTGCCAGCAGCTTAGGAAGGGCAGATACGCAGTATTTT. Translation gives CASSLGRADTQYF.

The chain links TRBV7-9 to TRBJ2-5; no definite D call. Trimming removed 5 bases from V and 4 bases from J, with 17 bases in between. Germline V gene data show CDR1 as SEHNR and CDR2 as FQNEAQ (reference sequence). The CDR3 runs 15 residues. The CDR3 bases are TGTGCCAGCAGCCCTACTCGAGCTCGCCGAGAGACCCAGTACTTC. Residues: CASSPTRARRETQYF.